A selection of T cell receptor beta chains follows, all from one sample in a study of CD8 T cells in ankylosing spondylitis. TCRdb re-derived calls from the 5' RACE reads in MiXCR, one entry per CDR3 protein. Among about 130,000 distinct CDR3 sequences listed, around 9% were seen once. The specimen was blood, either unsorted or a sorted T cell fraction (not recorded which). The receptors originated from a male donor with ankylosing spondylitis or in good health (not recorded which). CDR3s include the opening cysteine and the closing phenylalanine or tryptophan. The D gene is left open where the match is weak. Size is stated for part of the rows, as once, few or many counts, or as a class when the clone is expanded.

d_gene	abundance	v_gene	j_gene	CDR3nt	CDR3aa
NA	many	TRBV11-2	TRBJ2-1	TGTGCCAGCAGCGCATCGAAGAGAGTGGATGAGCAGTTCTTC	CASSASKRVDEQFF
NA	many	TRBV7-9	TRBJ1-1	TGTGCCAGCAGCTTTGCTGGGTCTGAAGCTTTCTTT	CASSFAGSEAFF
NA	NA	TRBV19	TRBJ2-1	TGTGCCAGTAGTATAGATCAGGGCAGTATGAGCTACAATGAGCAGTTCTTC	CASSIDQGSMSYNEQFF
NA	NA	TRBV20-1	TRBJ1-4	TGCAGTGCTAGCGGGGGCCTAGATGAAAAACTGTTTTTT	CSASGGLDEKLFF
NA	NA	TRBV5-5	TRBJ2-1	TGTGCCAGCAGCTTGGCCGTGGCGGGGTCATACAATGAGCAGTTCTTC	CASSLAVAGSYNEQFF
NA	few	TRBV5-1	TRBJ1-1	TGCGCCAGCAGCTTGGGCGGATGGAACACTGAAGCTTTCTTT	CASSLGGWNTEAFF
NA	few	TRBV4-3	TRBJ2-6	TGCGCCAGCAGCCAAGATAAGGGCTCTGGGGCCAACGTCCTGACTTTC	CASSQDKGSGANVLTF
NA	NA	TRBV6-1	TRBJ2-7	TGTGCCAGCAGTGAAGCGGCCCCCAGGTCCTCCTACGAGCAGTACTTC	CASSEAAPRSSYEQYF
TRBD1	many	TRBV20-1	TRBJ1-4	TGCAGTGCTAGAGGGGACAGCCTAAATGAAAAACTGTTTTTT	CSARGDSLNEKLFF
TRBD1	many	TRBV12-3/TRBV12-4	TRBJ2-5	TGTGCCAGCAGCTCAGGAGACAGGGGCCAAGAGACCCAGTACTTC	CASSSGDRGQETQYF
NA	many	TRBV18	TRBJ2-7	TGTGCCAGCTCACCAGATTCAGACTCCTACGAGCAGTACTTC	CASSPDSDSYEQYF
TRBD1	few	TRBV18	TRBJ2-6	TGTGCCAGCTCACGGGAAGGGGGCGATTTTACTGGGGCCAACGGCCTGACTTTC	CASSREGGDFTGANGLTF
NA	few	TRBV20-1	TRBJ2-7	TGCAGTGCTAGATCGTTTCGGCAGTCCTACGAGCAGTACTTC	CSARSFRQSYEQYF
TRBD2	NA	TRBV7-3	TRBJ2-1	TGTGCCAGCAGCTTAATCGGACTAGGAGGGCAAAATGAGCAGTTCTTC	CASSLIGLGGQNEQFF
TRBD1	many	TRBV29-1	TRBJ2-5	TGCAGCGTTCGGACAGGGGGCTGGGAGACCCAGTACTTC	CSVRTGGWETQYF
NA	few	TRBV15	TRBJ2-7	TGTGCCACCAGCAGTCCGGGACACCTCTCCTACGAGCAGTACTTC	CATSSPGHLSYEQYF
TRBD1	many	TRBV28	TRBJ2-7	TGTGCCAGCAGTCCAGGGACAGGGGCCCACGAGCAGTACTTC	CASSPGTGAHEQYF
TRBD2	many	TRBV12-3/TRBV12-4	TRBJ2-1	TGTGCCAGCAGTCGTAGGACTAGCGCCTACAATGAGCAGTTCTTC	CASSRRTSAYNEQFF
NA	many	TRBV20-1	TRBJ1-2	TGCAGTGCTATCTCCCCGGGACAAGGGATCTATGGCTACACCTTC	CSAISPGQGIYGYTF
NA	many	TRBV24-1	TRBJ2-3	TGTGCCACCAGTGATAACCCCGCAGATACGCAGTATTTT	CATSDNPADTQYF
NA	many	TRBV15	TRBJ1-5	TGTGCCACCAGCAGAGCCTCACCGCCGCCCCAGCATTTT	CATSRASPPPQHF
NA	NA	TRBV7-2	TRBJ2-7	TGTGCCAGCAGCTCAACCGGGGTGCGTTCCTACGAGCAGTACTTC	CASSSTGVRSYEQYF
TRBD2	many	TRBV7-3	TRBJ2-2	TGTGCCAGCAGCCGGACTAGCTCGGGGGAGCTGTTTTTT	CASSRTSSGELFF
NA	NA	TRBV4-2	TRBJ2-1	TGTGCCAGCAGCCAAGGGGGACTCGATTACTACAATGAGCAGTTCTTC	CASSQGGLDYYNEQFF